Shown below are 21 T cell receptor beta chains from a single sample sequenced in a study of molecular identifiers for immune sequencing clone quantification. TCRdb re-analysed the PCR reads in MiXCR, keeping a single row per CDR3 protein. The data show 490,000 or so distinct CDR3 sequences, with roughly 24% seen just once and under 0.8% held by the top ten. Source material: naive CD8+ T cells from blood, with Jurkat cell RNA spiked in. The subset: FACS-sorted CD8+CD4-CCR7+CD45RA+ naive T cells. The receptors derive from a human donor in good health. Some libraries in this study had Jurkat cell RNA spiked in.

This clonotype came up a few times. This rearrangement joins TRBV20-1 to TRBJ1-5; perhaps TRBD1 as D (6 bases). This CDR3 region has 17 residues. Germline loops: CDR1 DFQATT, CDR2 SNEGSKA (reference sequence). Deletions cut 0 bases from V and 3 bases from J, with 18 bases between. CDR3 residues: CSARDVETGSVNQPQHF. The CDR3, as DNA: TGCAGTGCTAGAGACGTTGAAACAGGGTCGGTCAATCAGCCCCAGCATTTT.

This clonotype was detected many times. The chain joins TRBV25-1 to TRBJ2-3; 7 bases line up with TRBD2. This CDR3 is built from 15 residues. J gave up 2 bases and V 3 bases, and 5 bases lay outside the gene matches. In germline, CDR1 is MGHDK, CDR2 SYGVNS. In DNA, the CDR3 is TGTGCCAGCAGTGATGAAGGGGACTACACAGATACGCAGTATTTT. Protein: CASSDEGDYTDTQYF.

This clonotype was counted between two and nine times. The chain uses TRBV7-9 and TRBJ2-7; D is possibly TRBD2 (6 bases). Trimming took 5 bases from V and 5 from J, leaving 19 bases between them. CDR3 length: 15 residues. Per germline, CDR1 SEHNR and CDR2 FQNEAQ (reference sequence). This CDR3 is CASSPGLGDLHEQYF. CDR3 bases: TGTGCCAGCAGCCCAGGTCTTGGGGACTTACACGAGCAGTACTTC.

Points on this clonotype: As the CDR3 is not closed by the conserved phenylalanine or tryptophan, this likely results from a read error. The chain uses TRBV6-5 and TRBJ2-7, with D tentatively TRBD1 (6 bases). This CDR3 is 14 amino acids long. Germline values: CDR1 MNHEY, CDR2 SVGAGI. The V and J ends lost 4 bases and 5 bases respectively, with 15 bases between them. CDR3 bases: TGTGCCAGCAGTTTCTCCGGGACACGCCACGAGCAGTACTTA. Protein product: CASSFSGTRHEQYL.

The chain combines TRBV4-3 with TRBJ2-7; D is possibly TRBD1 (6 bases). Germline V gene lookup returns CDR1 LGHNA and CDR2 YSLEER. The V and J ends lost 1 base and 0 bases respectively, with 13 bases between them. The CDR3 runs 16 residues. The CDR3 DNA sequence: TGCGCCAGCAGCCAAGGGACCGGGACAAGCTCCTACGAGCAGTACTTC. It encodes CASSQGTGTSSYEQYF.

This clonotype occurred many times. As DNA, the CDR3 is TGTGCCAGCAGCTTGGTGGTGTTTAATGCCCCAGATACGCAGTATTTT. Its protein product is CASSLVVFNAPDTQYF. V gene TRBV5-6 combines with J gene TRBJ2-3; D unresolved. Germline CDR1 SGHDT, CDR2 YYEEEE. V was clipped by 0 bases and J by 4 bases, with 15 bases between them. The CDR3 contains 16 residues. The whole variable domain, filled in from reference TRBV5-6 and TRBJ2-3, reads DAGVTQSPTHLIKTRGQQVTLRCSPKSGHDTVSWYQQALGQGPQFIFQYYEEEERQRGNFPDRFSGHQFPNYSSELNVNALLLGDSALYLCASSLVVFNAPDTQYFGPGTRLTVL.

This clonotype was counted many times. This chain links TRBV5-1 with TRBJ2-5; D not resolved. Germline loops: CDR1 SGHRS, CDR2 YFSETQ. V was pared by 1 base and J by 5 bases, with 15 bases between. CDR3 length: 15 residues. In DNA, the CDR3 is TGCGCCAGCAGCTTGACCCAAAGGAGTTCCGAGACCCAGTACTTC. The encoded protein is CASSLTQRSSETQYF.

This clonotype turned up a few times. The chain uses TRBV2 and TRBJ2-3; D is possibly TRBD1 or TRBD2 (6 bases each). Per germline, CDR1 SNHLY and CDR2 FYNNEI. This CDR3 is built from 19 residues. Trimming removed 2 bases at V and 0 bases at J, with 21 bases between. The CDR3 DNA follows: TGTGCCAGCAGTGAAAGGACAGCTAATAGCGGAGCAAGCACAGATACGCAGTATTTT. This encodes CASSERTANSGASTDTQYF.

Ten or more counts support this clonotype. The CDR3: CASSSVLSGSSDTQYF. In DNA, the CDR3 is TGTGCCAGCAGCTCAGTCCTTAGCGGGAGCTCAGATACGCAGTATTTT. The chain links TRBV7-9 to TRBJ2-3, with 9 bases matching TRBD2. This CDR3 has 16 residues. CDR1 is SEHNR and CDR2 is FQNEAQ in the germline V gene (reference sequence). Germline trimming cut 4 bases from V and 4 bases from J; bases unmatched to any gene: 9.

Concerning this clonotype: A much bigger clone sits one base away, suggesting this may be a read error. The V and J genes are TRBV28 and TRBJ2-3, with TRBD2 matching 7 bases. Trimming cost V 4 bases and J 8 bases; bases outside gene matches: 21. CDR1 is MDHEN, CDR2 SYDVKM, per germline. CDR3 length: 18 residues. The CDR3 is CASSSPLLATQLPATQYF. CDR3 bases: TGTGCCAGCAGTTCCCCTTTACTAGCGACTCAGTTACCAGCTACGCAGTATTTT.

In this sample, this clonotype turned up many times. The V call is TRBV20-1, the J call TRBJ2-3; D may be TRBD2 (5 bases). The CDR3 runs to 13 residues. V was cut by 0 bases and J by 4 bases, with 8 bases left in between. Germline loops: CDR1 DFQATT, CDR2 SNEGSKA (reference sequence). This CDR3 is CSARDRGPDTQYF. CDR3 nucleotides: TGCAGTGCTAGAGATAGAGGGCCAGATACGCAGTATTTT.

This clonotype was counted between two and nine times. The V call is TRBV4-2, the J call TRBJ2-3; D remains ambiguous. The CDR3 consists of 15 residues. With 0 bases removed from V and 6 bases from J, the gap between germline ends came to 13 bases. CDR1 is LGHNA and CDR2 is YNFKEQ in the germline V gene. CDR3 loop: CASSQELLTRDTQYF. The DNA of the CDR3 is TGTGCCAGCAGCCAAGAGCTGTTAACGAGGGATACGCAGTATTTT.

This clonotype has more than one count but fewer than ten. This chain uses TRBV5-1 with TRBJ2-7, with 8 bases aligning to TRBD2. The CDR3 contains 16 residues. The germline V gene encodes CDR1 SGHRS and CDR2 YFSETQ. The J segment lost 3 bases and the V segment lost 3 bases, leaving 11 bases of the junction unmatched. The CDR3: CASSWGDGLARYEQYF. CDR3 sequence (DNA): TGCGCCAGCAGCTGGGGGGACGGACTAGCCCGCTACGAGCAGTACTTC.

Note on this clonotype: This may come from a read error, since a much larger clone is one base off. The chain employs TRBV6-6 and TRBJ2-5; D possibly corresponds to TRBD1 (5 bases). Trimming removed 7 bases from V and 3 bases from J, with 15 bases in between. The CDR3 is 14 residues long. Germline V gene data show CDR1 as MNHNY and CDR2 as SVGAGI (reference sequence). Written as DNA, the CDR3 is TGTGCCAGCACCCTACCAGGGATCAAAGAGACCCAGTACTTC. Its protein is CASTLPGIKETQYF.

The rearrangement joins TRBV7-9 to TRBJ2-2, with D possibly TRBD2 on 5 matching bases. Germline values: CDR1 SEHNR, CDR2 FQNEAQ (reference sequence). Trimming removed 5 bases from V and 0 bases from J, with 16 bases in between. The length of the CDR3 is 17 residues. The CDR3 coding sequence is TGTGCCAGCAGCCATGATTGGAGGTTATCGAACACCGGGGAGCTGTTTTTT. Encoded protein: CASSHDWRLSNTGELFF.

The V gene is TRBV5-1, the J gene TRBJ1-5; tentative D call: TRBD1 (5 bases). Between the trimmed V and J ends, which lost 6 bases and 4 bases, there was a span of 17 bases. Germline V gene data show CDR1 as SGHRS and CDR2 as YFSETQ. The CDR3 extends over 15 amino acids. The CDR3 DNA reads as TGCGCCAGCACCAAGCGGGGGGGTGCTAATCAGCCCCAGCATTTT. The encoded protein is CASTKRGGANQPQHF.

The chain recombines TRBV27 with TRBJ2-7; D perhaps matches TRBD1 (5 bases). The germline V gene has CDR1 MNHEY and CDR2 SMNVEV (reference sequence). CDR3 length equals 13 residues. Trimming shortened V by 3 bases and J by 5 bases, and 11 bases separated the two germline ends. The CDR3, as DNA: TGTGCCAGCAGTTTTTTCAGGGCCGACGAGCAGTACTTC. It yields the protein CASSFFRADEQYF.

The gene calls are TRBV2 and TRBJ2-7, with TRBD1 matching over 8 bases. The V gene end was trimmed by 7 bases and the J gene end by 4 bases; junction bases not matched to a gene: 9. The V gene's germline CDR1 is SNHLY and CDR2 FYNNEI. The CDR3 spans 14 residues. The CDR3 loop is CASTGGANAYEQYF. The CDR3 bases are TGTGCCAGCACAGGGGGCGCAAATGCATACGAGCAGTACTTC.

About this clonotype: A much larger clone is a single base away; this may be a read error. This CDR3 is CASGLPLDTQYF. For the CDR3, the DNA is TGTGCCAGCGGCTTACCCCTGGATACGCAGTATTTT. This chain connects TRBV7-9 to TRBJ2-3; D unclear. Germline loops: CDR1 SEHNR, CDR2 FQNEAQ (reference sequence). The CDR3 has 12 amino acids.

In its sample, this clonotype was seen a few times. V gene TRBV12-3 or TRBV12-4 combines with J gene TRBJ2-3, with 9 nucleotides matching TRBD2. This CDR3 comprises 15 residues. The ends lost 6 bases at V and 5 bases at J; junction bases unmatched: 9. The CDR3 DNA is TGTGCCAGCAGGGGGGTGTGGCGGGGGGGAGATACGCAGTATTTT. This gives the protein CASRGVWRGGDTQYF.

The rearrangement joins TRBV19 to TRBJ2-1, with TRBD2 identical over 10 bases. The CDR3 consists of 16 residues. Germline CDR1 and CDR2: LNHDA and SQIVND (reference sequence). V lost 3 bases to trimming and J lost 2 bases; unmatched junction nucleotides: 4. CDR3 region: CASSISSGGAYNEQFF. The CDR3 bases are TGTGCCAGTAGTATTTCTAGCGGGGGAGCCTACAATGAGCAGTTCTTC.